The 9 T cell receptor beta chains below come from one sample, sequenced in a study of blood T cells in healthy people across ages. Using a J-beta primer mix together with a sample-barcoded 5' primer, a second PCR was run for about 6 to 11 cycles. TCRdb processed the 5' RACE reads anew with MiXCR; each CDR3 protein has one entry. The data show under 700,000 distinct CDR3 sequences, more than 20% seen once. The sample also formed part of further work on T cells of mothers and their children.

The sequenced material came from blood. The receptors come from a boy aged 5-17 years in good health.

This chain links TRBV29-1 with TRBJ2-1; D remains ambiguous. The CDR3 runs 14 residues. The germline V gene has CDR1 SQVTM and CDR2 ANQGSEA. V was trimmed by 4 bases and J by 0 bases, leaving 10 bases between them. The CDR3 sequence is CSVARPSSYNEQFF. The CDR3 nucleotides read TGCAGCGTTGCTCGACCTAGCTCCTACAATGAGCAGTTCTTC.

This clonotype occurred a few times. CDR3 coding DNA: TGCAGTGCTAGAGCAGGGGACTACACTGAAGCTTTCTTT. It specifies CSARAGDYTEAFF. V gene TRBV20-1 combines with J gene TRBJ1-1, with D perhaps TRBD1 (6 bases). Germline-derived CDR1 and CDR2 are DFQATT and SNEGSKA (reference sequence). With 1 base removed from V and 3 bases from J, the gap between germline ends came to 9 bases. The length of the CDR3 is 13 residues.

This clonotype has only one observation. At one end the junction does not follow the germline gene, possibly because of a read error. The genes are TRBV4-3 and TRBJ2-5; TRBD1 aligns across 7 bases. The CDR3 sequence is 14 residues long. Per germline, CDR1 LGHNA and CDR2 YSLEER. CDR3 sequence reads: CASSQNYGGQTQCF. DNA for the CDR3: TGCGCCAGCAGCCAAAATTATGGGGGACAGACCCAGTGCTTC.

This clonotype was counted between two and nine times. The genes are TRBV2 and TRBJ2-5; perhaps TRBD2 as D (5 bases). The V gene's germline CDR1 is SNHLY and CDR2 FYNNEI. This CDR3 has 13 amino acids. V was clipped by 4 bases and J by 5 bases, with 11 bases between them. The CDR3 region is CASSARVLETQYF. In DNA, the CDR3 is TGTGCCAGCAGTGCGCGGGTCTTGGAGACCCAGTACTTC.

The chain uses TRBV7-9 and TRBJ1-1; D remains unclear. The CDR3 extends over 12 amino acids. The V end lost 5 bases, the J end lost 7 bases, and 11 bases lay between the germline ends. Germline V gene lookup returns CDR1 SEHNR and CDR2 FQNEAQ (reference sequence). The CDR3 here is CASSVDNGEAFF. As DNA, the CDR3 is TGTGCCAGCAGCGTCGACAATGGTGAAGCTTTCTTT.

V is TRBV6-5 and J is TRBJ2-7, with 7 bases aligning to TRBD1. J was trimmed by 0 bases and V by 7 bases; bases with no gene match: 9. Germline values: CDR1 MNHEY, CDR2 SVGAGI. The CDR3 is 15 amino acids. The CDR3 loop reads CASTKRGLNSYEQYF. As DNA, the CDR3 is TGTGCCAGCACCAAGAGGGGGCTTAACTCCTACGAGCAGTACTTC.

The chain employs TRBV3-1 and TRBJ2-5; 7 bases agree with TRBD2. Trimming cost V 4 bases and J 2 bases; bases outside gene matches: 13. The CDR3 has 17 amino acids. From germline, CDR1 is LGHDT and CDR2 YNNKEL (reference sequence). CDR3 sequence reads: CASSRRAGLPQQETQYF. Here the CDR3 DNA reads TGTGCCAGCAGCCGGCGGGCGGGACTACCTCAACAAGAGACCCAGTACTTC.

This clonotype was recorded a few times. The chain links TRBV6-2 or TRBV6-3 to TRBJ2-7; D ambiguous. From germline, CDR1 is MNHEY and CDR2 SVGEGT. V was clipped by 4 bases and J by 0 bases, with 10 bases between them. The CDR3 has 14 amino acids. The CDR3 DNA follows: TGTGCCAGCAGTTCTGCGGAGAGCTCCTACGAGCAGTACTTC. It is translated as CASSSAESSYEQYF.

This clonotype was counted many times. As DNA, the CDR3 is TGCGCCAGCAGCCAAGATAGGGGACAGGGCGACGAGCAGTACTTC. Translated: CASSQDRGQGDEQYF. The chain couples TRBV4-3 to TRBJ2-7, with 9 bases that match TRBD1. V dropped 0 bases and J dropped 5; count of bases not matched to a gene: 5. The CDR3 is made up of 15 amino acids. Germline CDR1 is LGHNA and CDR2 is YSLEER.